At least ten counts were recorded for the clone carrying this T cell receptor beta chain. Its antigen is undetermined. These data are taken from a study of T cell repertoires in cytomegalovirus infection. Study details: Recently described HLA-C-restricted plus well-studied HLA-B-restricted CMV epitopes were used. Matching HLA type and CMV infection were both indicated by public TCR beta signatures.

CDR3 size: 16 residues. Trimming took 5 bases from V and 2 from J, leaving 18 bases between them. The V gene's germline CDR1 is MNHEY and CDR2 SMNVEV (reference sequence). Each CDR3 protein is one row after TCRdb ran MiXCR on the reads. Among around 770,000 distinct CDR3 sequences listed, approximately 32% were seen once. The V and J genes are TRBV27 and TRBJ1-1; a weak D match, TRBD1 (6 bases). The sample in question was cultured CD8+ T cells from PBMCs, obtained from culture after CMV antigen stimulation. The source is a human donor in good health (CMV status not recorded). Some clones in this sample may be carry-over from other donors' samples. CDR3 protein: CASSHLDRSKNTEAFF. In nucleotides, the CDR3 is TGTGCCAGCAGTCATTTAGACAGGAGTAAAAACACTGAAGCTTTCTTT.